These 13 T cell receptor beta chains share one sample of origin, sequenced in a study of regulatory T cells in long-lasting Graves disease. The authors built TCR beta libraries using iRepertoire HTBI primers and Arm-PCR of CDR3 regions. TCRdb itself ran the multiplex PCR reads through MiXCR, one entry per CDR3 protein. This table has fewer than 650,000 distinct CDR3 sequences, about 16% appearing once. Sample time point: newly diagnosed GD, antithyroid drugs for less than 3 months. The TCR library used RNA extracted from PBMCs. This same sample was also taken into another study, of T cells in Graves' hyperthyroidism and ophthalmopathy.

Sequencing was performed on peripheral blood mononuclear cells (PBMCs), taken at new diagnosis, from a patient treated with antithyroid drugs. The receptor source for this set is a man younger than 35 with Graves disease.

This clonotype was counted only a few times. The chain couples TRBV4-1 to TRBJ1-6, with D perhaps matching TRBD1 (5 bases). This CDR3 contains 15 residues. Trimming stripped 3 bases from V and 7 bases from J, with 13 bases between. Germline V gives CDR1 MGHRA, CDR2 YSYEKL. The CDR3 DNA reads TGCGCCAGCAGCCATCCCGGGGGTAGGAATTCACCCCTCCACTTT. This codes for CASSHPGGRNSPLHF.

This clonotype was recorded at least ten times. Written as DNA, the CDR3 is TGTGCCAGCACCCTACGACGGGACACCTACGAGCAGTACTTC. This gives the protein CASTLRRDTYEQYF. The chain joins TRBV28 to TRBJ2-7, with D tentatively TRBD1 (6 bases). Trimming stripped 7 bases from V and 2 bases from J, with 15 bases between. This CDR3 comprises 14 residues. Germline assignment: CDR1 MDHEN and CDR2 SYDVKM.

The chain uses TRBV5-1 and TRBJ1-2; D unresolved. CDR3 size: 16 residues. Trimming stripped 0 bases from V and 1 base from J, with 13 bases between. Germline values: CDR1 SGHRS, CDR2 YFSETQ. The CDR3 protein is CASSLGVTADNYGYTF. CDR3 nucleotides: TGCGCCAGCAGCTTGGGAGTTACGGCAGATAACTATGGCTACACCTTC.

This clonotype turned up a few times. The chain couples TRBV20-1 to TRBJ2-1, with TRBD2 matching 14 bases. The ends lost 6 bases at V and 9 bases at J; junction bases unmatched: 13. Germline values: CDR1 DFQATT, CDR2 SNEGSKA (reference sequence). The CDR3 contains 16 residues. The CDR3 coding sequence is TGCAGTGCGAATCAAGGGACTAGCGGGAGTGGTCGTGAGCAGTTCTTC. It specifies CSANQGTSGSGREQFF.

This chain links TRBV20-1 with TRBJ2-5, with D unclear. The CDR3 is 15 amino acids. Trimming cost V 0 bases and J 0 bases, with 11 bases left between them. Germline values: CDR1 DFQATT, CDR2 SNEGSKA (reference sequence). Written as DNA, the CDR3 is TGCAGTGCTAGAGAGGATATAGACTACCAAGAGACCCAGTACTTC. Its protein product is CSAREDIDYQETQYF.

This clonotype was found many times. This chain connects TRBV7-9 to TRBJ2-1; TRBD1 aligns across 7 bases. Germline CDR1 and CDR2: SEHNR and FQNEAQ (reference sequence). CDR3 length: 15 amino acids. After removal of 5 bases from V and 0 bases from J, the junction contained 4 bases not matched to a gene. The CDR3 DNA follows: TGTGCCAGCAGCCGCAGGGGGAGCTCCTACAATGAGCAGTTCTTC. Protein sequence: CASSRRGSSYNEQFF.

There are many counts of this clonotype. This chain connects TRBV10-3 to TRBJ1-5; D unresolved. Trimming removed 6 bases from V and 5 bases from J, with 11 bases in between. The CDR3 runs 13 residues. The germline gives CDR1 ENHRY, CDR2 SYGVKD. The CDR3 nucleotides read TGTGCCATCAGCCGTGGATTGGATCAGCCCCAGCATTTT. It is translated as CAISRGLDQPQHF.

Worth noting for this clonotype: A much larger clone sits a single nucleotide away, making a read error possible. CDR3 nucleotide sequence: TGTGCCAGCAGTTTATACCCCAGGGGGATAAGCACTGAAGCTTTCTTT. Protein product: CASSLYPRGISTEAFF. The chain recombines TRBV28 with TRBJ1-1; TRBD1 agrees at 7 bases. V shed 1 base and J 4 bases; nucleotides not matched to a gene: 9. Germline CDR1 reads MDHEN; CDR2 reads SYDVKM. This CDR3 has 16 residues.

This clonotype has a count of ten or more. This chain joins TRBV27 and TRBJ1-1, with D tentatively TRBD1 (5 bases). Germline V gene data show CDR1 as MNHEY and CDR2 as SMNVEV (reference sequence). V was cut by 5 bases and J by 4 bases, with 20 bases left in between. This CDR3 contains 16 residues. The CDR3 DNA reads as TGTGCCAGCAGTCCCATGGGAGGGGCGCTTAGCACTGAAGCTTTCTTT. This codes for CASSPMGGALSTEAFF.

This clonotype was observed at least ten times. The rearrangement links TRBV6-2 or TRBV6-3 to TRBJ2-1; 8 bases match TRBD2. The CDR3 extends over 14 amino acids. Germline CDR1 reads MNHEY; CDR2 reads SVGEGT. V was clipped by 7 bases and J by 3 bases; unmatched bases: 5. The CDR3 nucleotides are TGTGCCAGCAAGAGCGGGAGTAACTACAATGAGCAGTTCTTC. It encodes CASKSGSNYNEQFF.

This clonotype appeared a few times. The chain recombines TRBV10-2 with TRBJ2-2; 9 bases match TRBD1. After removal of 2 bases from V and 4 bases from J, the junction contained 2 bases not matched to a gene. The CDR3 runs to 15 residues. In germline, CDR1 is WSHSY, CDR2 SAAADI. This CDR3 reads CASSETDRGTGELFF. The CDR3 nucleotides are TGCGCCAGCAGTGAGACGGACAGGGGCACCGGGGAGCTGTTTTTT.

This clonotype has just a few counts. The CDR3 DNA reads as TGTGCCAGTAGTATTGGGCTAGCGGGAGGCGCAGATACGCAGTATTTT. It is translated as CASSIGLAGGADTQYF. The chain links TRBV19 to TRBJ2-3; 11 bases align to TRBD2. Germline loops: CDR1 LNHDA, CDR2 SQIVND (reference sequence). This CDR3 comprises 16 residues. The junction had 6 bases not matched to a gene; V was cut back by 3 bases and J by 4 bases. Using reference TRBV19 and TRBJ2-3 for the parts outside the CDR3, the full variable domain is DGGITQSPKYLFRKEGQNVTLSCEQNLNHDAMYWYRQDPGQGLRLIYYSQIVNDFQKGDIAEGYSVSREKKESFPLTVTSAQKNPTAFYLCASSIGLAGGADTQYFGPGTRLTVL.

The chain links TRBV19 to TRBJ2-1; TRBD2 aligns across 12 bases. V dropped 5 bases and J dropped 12; count of bases not matched to a gene: 17. This CDR3 region has 17 residues. Germline-derived CDR1 and CDR2 are LNHDA and SQIVND (reference sequence). The chain's CDR3 is CASSPNPGLAGTQGQFF. For the CDR3, the DNA is TGTGCCAGTAGTCCGAACCCCGGACTAGCGGGGACTCAGGGGCAGTTCTTC.